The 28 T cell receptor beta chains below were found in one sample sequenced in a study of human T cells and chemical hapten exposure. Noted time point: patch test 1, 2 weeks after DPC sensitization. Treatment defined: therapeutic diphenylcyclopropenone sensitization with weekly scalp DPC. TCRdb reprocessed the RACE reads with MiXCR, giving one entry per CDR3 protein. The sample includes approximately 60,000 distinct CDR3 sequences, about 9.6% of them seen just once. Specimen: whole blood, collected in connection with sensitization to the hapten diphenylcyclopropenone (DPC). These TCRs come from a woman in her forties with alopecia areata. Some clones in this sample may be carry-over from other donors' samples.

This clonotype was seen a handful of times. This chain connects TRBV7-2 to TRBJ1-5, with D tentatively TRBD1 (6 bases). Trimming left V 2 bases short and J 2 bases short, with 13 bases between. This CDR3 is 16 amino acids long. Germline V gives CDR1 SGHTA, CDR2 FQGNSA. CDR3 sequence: CASSLQGNNGNQPQHF. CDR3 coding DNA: TGTGCCAGCAGCTTACAGGGGAATAACGGCAATCAGCCCCAGCATTTT.

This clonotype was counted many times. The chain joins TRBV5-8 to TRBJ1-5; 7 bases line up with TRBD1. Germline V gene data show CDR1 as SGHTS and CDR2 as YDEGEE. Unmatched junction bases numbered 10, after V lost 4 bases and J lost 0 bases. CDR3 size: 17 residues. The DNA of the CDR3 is TGTGCCAGCAGCGCTGATCAGGGGGGTTATAGCAATCAGCCCCAGCATTTT. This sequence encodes CASSADQGGYSNQPQHF.

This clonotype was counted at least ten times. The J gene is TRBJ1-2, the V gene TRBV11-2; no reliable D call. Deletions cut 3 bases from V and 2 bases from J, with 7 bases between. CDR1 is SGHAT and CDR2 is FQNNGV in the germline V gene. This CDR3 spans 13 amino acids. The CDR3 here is CASSFRENYGYTF. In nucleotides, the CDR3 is TGTGCCAGCAGCTTCCGGGAGAACTATGGCTACACCTTC.

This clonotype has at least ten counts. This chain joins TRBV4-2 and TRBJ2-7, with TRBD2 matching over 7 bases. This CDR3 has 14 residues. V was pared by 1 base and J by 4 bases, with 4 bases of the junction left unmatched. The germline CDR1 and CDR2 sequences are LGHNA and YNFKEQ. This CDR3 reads CASSQGYGRYEQYF. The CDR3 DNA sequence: TGTGCCAGCAGCCAAGGGTACGGGAGGTACGAGCAGTACTTC.

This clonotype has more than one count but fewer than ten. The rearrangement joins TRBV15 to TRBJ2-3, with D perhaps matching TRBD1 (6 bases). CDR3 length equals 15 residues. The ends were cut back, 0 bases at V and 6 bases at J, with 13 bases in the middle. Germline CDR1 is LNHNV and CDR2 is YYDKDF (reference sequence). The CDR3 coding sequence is TGTGCCACCAGCAGAGATTTTACAGGGTCGGATACGCAGTATTTT. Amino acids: CATSRDFTGSDTQYF.

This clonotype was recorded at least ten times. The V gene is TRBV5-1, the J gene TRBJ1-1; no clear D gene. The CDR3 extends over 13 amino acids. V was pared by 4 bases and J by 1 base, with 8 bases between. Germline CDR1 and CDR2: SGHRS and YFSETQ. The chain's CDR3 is CASSRVPNTEAFF. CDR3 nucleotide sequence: TGCGCCAGCAGCCGTGTCCCGAACACTGAAGCTTTCTTT.

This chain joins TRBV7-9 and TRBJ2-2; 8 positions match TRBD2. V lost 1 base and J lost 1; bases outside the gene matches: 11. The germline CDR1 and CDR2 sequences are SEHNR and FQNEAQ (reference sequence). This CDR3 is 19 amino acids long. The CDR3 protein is CASSLVSGGRTKNTGELFF. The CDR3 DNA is TGTGCCAGCAGCTTAGTCAGCGGGGGCCGAACAAAGAACACCGGGGAGCTGTTTTTT. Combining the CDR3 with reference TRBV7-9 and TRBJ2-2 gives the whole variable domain DTGVSQNPRHKITKRGQNVTFRCDPISEHNRLYWYRQTLGQGPEFLTYFQNEAQLEKSRLLSDRFSAERPKGSFSTLEIQRTEQGDSAMYLCASSLVSGGRTKNTGELFFGEGSRLTVL.

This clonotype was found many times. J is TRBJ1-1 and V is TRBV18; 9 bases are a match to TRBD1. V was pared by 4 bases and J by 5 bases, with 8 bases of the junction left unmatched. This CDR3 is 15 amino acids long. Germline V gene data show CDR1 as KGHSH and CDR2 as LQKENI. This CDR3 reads CASSLRQGVETEAFF. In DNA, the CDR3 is TGTGCCAGCTCACTCCGACAGGGGGTAGAAACTGAAGCTTTCTTT.

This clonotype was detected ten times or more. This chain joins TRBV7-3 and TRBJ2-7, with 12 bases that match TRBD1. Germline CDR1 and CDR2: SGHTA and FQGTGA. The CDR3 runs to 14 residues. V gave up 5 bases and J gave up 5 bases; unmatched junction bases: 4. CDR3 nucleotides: TGTGCCAGCAGCACGGGACAGGGGGCGGACGAGCAGTACTTC. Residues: CASSTGQGADEQYF.

The CDR3 is CASSFRGLGANVLTF. In nucleotides, the CDR3 is TGTGCCAGCAGTTTTCGGGGGCTCGGGGCCAACGTCCTGACTTTC. V gene TRBV12-3 or TRBV12-4 combines with J gene TRBJ2-6; D may match TRBD1 or TRBD2 (6 bases each). V lost 3 bases, J lost 4 bases, and 10 bases lay in between. CDR3 size: 15 residues.

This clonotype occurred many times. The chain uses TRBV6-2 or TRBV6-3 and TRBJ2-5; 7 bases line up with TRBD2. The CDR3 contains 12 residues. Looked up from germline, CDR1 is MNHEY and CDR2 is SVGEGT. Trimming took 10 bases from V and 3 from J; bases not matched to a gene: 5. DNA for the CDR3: TGTGCCACCAAGGGGACTAAAGAGACCCAGTACTTC. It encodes CATKGTKETQYF.

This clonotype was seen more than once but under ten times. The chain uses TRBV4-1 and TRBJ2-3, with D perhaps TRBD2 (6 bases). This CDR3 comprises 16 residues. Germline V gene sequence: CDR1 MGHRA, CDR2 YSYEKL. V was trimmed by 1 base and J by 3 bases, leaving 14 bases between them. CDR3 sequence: CASSQGKAGRTDTQYF. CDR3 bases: TGCGCCAGCAGCCAAGGAAAGGCAGGGAGGACAGATACGCAGTATTTT.

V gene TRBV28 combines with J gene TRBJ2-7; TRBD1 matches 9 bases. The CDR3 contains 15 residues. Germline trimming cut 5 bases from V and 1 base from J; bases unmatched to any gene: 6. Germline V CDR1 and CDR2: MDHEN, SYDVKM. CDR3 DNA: TGTGCCAGCAGTCCTACCGGGACAGGGTCCTACGAGCAGTACTTC. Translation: CASSPTGTGSYEQYF.

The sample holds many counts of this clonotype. The DNA of the CDR3 is TGCAGTGCTAGGGGTGAGCCGTCTGGGGCCAACGTCCTGACTTTC. Translation gives CSARGEPSGANVLTF. This sequence joins TRBV20-1 and TRBJ2-6; D is unclear. From germline, CDR1 is DFQATT and CDR2 SNEGSKA (reference sequence). The length of the CDR3 is 15 residues. V shed 3 bases and J shed 1 base, with 10 bases lying between them.

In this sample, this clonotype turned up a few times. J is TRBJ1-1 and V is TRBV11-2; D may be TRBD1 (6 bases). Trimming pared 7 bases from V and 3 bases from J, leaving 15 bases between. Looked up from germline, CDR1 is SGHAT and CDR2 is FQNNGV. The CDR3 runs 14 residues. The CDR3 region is CASILTGLDTEAFF. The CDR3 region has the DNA TGTGCCAGCATCCTGACAGGCCTCGACACTGAAGCTTTCTTT.

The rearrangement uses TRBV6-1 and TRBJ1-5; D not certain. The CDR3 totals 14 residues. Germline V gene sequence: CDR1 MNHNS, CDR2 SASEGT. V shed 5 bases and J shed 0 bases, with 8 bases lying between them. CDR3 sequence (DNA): TGTGCCAGCAGTCCAGTGGATAGCAATCAGCCCCAGCATTTT. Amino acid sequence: CASSPVDSNQPQHF.

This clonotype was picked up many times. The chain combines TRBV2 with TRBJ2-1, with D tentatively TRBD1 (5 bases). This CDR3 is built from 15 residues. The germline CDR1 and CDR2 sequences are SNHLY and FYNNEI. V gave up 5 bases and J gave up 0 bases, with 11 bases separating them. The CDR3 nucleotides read TGTGCCAGCAGTACCCTAGGGGCCTCCTACAATGAGCAGTTCTTC. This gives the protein CASSTLGASYNEQFF.

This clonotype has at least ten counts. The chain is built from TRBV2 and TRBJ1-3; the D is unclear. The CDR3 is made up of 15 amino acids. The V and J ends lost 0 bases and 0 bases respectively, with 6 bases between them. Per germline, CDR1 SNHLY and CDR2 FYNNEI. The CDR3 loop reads CASSEAGLSGNTIYF. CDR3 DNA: TGTGCCAGCAGTGAAGCAGGGCTCTCTGGAAACACCATATATTTT.

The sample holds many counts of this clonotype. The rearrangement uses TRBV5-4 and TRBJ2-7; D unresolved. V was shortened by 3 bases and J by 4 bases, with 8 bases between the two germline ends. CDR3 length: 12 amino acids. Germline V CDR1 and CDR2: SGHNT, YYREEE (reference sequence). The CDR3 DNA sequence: TGTGCCAGCAGCTACGACCTGTACGAGCAGTACTTC. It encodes CASSYDLYEQYF.

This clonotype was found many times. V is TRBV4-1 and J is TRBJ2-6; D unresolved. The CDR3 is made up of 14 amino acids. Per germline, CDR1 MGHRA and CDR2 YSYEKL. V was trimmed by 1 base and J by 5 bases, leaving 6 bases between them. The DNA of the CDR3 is TGCGCCAGCAGCCAAGTCGACAGGGCCAACGTCCTGACTTTC. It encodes CASSQVDRANVLTF.

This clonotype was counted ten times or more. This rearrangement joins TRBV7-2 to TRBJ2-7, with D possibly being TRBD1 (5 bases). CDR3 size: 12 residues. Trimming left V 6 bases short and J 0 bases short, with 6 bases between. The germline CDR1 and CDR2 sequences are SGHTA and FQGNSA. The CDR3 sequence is CASSDSSYEQYF. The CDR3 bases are TGTGCCAGCAGTGACAGCTCCTACGAGCAGTACTTC.

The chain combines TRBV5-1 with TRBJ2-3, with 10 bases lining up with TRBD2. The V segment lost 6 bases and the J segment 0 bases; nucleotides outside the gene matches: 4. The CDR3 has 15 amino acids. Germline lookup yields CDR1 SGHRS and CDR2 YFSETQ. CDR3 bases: TGCGCCAGCACCCTAGCGGGGGCGAGCACAGATACGCAGTATTTT. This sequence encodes CASTLAGASTDTQYF.

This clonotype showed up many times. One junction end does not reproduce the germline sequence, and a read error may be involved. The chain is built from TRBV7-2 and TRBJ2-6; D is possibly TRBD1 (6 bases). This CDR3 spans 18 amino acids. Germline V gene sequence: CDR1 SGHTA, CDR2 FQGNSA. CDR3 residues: CASSLAPQGSSGANVLTF. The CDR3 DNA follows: TGTGCCAGCAGCCTAGCCCCACAGGGTTCCTCTGGGGCCAACGTCCTGACTTTC.

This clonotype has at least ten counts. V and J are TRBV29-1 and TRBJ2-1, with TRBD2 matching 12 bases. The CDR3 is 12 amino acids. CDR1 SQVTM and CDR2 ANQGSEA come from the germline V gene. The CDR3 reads CSAGTSGLGQFF. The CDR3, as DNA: TGCAGTGCCGGGACTAGCGGGTTGGGACAGTTCTTC.

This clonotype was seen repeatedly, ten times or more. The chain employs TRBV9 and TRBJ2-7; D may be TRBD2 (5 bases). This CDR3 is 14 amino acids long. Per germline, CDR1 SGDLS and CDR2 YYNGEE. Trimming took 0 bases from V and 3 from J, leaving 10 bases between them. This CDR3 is CASSVAGSFYEQYF. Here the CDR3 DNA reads TGTGCCAGCAGCGTAGCTGGGAGTTTCTACGAGCAGTACTTC. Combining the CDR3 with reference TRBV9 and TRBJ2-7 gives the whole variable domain DSGVTQTPKHLITATGQRVTLRCSPRSGDLSVYWYQQSLDQGLQFLIQYYNGEERAKGNILERFSAQQFPDLHSELNLSSLELGDSALYFCASSVAGSFYEQYFGPGTRLTVT.

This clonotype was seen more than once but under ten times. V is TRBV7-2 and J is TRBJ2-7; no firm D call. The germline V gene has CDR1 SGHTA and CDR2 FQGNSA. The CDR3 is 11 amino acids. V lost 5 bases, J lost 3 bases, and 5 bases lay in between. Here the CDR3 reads CASSPNYEQYF. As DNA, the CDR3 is TGTGCCAGCAGCCCGAACTACGAGCAGTACTTC.

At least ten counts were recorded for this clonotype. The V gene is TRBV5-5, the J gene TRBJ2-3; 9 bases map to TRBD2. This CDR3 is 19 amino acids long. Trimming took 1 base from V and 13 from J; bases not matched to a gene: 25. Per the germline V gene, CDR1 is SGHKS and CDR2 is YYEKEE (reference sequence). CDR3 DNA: TGTGCCAGCAGCTTGAACCCGGTAGTACTAGCGGGCGACAGAGGGAGAGAGTATTTT. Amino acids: CASSLNPVVLAGDRGREYF.

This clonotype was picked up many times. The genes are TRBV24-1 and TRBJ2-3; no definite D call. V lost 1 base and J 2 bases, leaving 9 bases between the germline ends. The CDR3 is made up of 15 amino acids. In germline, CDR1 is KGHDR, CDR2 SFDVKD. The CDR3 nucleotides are TGTGCCACCAGTGATTTCAGGCCTAACACAGATACGCAGTATTTT. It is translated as CATSDFRPNTDTQYF.